The present entry profiles one T cell receptor (beta chain) with its context. It lacks a known antigen. No per-base quality is available; no much larger clone lies one base away. The data stem from a study of PD-1 blockade in classical Hodgkin lymphoma (TCRdb year 2020). A note on the overall study: Nivolumab dosing was 3 mg/kg intravenously every 2 weeks, continuing until either disease progression or unacceptable toxicity. The study used TCR beta sequencing and CyTOF to define a peripheral blood immune signature of response to PD-1 blockade in classical Hodgkin lymphoma. Results and caveats for the whole study, not just this receptor: Baseline TCR diversity was reported to be lower in newly diagnosed patients than in healthy donors and to be lower still in relapsed/refractory patients. Only a single clinical trial cohort was studied, and what caused the repertoire differences, possibly disease activity or prior therapy, remained undefined. By C4D1, a significant rise was seen in CD4+ TCR diversity but not in CD8+ TCR diversity (p=0.0027 vs p=0.16), and the rise was most apparent among complete responders (p=0.02). Patients starting nivolumab less than 1 year after ASCT had lower diversity and were excluded from later analyses to avoid confounding by immune reconstitution. Trial patients achieving complete response had baseline diversity similar to newly diagnosed patients, whereas partial responders and progressors had significantly lower diversity.

The time point label on this specimen signifies: cycle 1 day 1 (C1D1), immediately before nivolumab initiation. All trial patients had relapsed after autologous stem cell transplantation, with cohorts A, B and C differing in prior brentuximab vedotin exposure. The trial cohort included 55 to 65 patients with relapsed/refractory classical Hodgkin lymphoma, and each patient had a best overall response of complete response, partial response or progressive disease. Trial patients were treated with single-agent nivolumab in the multi-cohort phase II CheckMate 205 trial. An independent review committee assessed best overall response by applying the 2007 International Working Group response criteria. Trial PBMCs were collected immediately before nivolumab initiation (C1D1) and during therapy at cycle 2 day 1 and cycle 4 day 1. After peripheral blood was drawn into 8 mL Vacutainer Cell Preparation Tubes, PBMCs were isolated by centrifugation and then cryopreserved.

Genomic DNA was extracted with the Qiagen DNeasy kit from unsorted PBMCs and from negatively selected CD4+ and CD8+ fractions. TCR beta CDR3 regions were subjected to amplification by immunoSEQ multiplex PCR with primers that anneal to V and J segments. Amplification bias was minimized using a synthetic immune receptor repertoire, and residual bias was removed computationally after sequencing. Per the source publication's procedure: Custom Python scripts were used to quantify repertoire diversity as the Shannon entropy index. The unsorted, CD4+ and CD8+ repertoires were each analyzed separately, with the exception of combined analyses, where CD4+ and CD8+ sequences were merged in silico. A clone was considered expanded if an increase in frequency of at least 2-fold after treatment relative to C1D1 was found, and a pseudocount of 0.5 was applied to clones undetected at baseline. Clones with 0 or 1 copy at C1D1 were defined as singleton clones, while clones with 2 or more copies were defined as non-singleton clones. Clones expanded in unsorted samples were assigned a CD4+, CD8+ or unknown annotation through matching of protein sequences in sorted samples from the same patient. Wilcoxon tests on paired samples were used to test diversity changes from C1D1 to C4D1. Entries here come from immuneACCESS through TCRdb and include only in-frame sequences with V and J called. Some clones fail to appear in such tables; in the studies checked, an unresolved V gene covers under half of the shortfall, and the cause of the remainder is unknown. The D gene and trimming were derived from the DNA, and the V and J assignments and clone size from that table. This sample is represented by roughly 50,000 clones; about 85% of them were singletons. Of the sample, 15% to 20% is held by the ten largest clones.

From its cysteine to its phenylalanine, the CDR3 spans 15 amino acids. The entry retains the CDR3 DNA only, 45 bases that are in frame from base 1. V is pared back by 4 bases and J by 3 bases, with 14 bases lying between the germline termini. According to the germline V gene, CDR1 reads SGDLS and CDR2 reads YYNGEE. This sequence was found in a human donor with classical Hodgkin lymphoma. The material was peripheral blood mononuclear cells (PBMCs), obtained at baseline. Recombination linked TRBV9 to TRBJ1-5; the D gene cannot be resolved reliably. The CDR3 protein sequence reads: CASSPDGLPNQPQHF. The nucleotides read TGTGCCAGCAGCCCGGACGGACTCCCCAATCAGCCCCAGCATTTT.